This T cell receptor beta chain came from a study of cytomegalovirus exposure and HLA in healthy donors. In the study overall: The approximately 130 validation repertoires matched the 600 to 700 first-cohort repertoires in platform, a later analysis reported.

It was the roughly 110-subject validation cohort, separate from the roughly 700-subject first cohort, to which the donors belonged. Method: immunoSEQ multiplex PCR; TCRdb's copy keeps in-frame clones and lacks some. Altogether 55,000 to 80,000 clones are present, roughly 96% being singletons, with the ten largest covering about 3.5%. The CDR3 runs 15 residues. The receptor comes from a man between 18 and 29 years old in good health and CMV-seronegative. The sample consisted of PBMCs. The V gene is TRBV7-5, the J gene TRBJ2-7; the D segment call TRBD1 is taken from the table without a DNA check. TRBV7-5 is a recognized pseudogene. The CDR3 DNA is TGTGCCAGAAGCCCCGGGACAGAAGTCTCCTACGAGCAGTACTTC. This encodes CARSPGTEVSYEQYF.